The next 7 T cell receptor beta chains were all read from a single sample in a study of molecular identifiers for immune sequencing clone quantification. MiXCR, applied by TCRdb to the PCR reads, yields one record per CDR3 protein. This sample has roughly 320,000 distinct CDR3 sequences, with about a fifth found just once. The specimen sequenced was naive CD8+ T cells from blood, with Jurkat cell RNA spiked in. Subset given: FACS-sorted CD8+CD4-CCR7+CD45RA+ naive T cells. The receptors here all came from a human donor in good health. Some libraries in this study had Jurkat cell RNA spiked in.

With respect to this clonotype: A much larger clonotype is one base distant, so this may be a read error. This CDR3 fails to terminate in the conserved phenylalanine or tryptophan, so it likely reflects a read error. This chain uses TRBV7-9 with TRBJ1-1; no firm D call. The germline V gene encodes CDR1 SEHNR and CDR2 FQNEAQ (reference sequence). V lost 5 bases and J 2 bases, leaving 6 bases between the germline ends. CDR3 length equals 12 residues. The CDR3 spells CASSVDNTEAFS. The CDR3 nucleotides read TGTGCCAGCAGCGTAGATAACACTGAAGCTTTCTCT.

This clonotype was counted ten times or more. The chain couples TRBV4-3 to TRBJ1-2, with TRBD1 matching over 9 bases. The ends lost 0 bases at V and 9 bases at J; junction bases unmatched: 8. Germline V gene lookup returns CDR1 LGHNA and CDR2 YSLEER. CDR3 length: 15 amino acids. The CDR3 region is CASSQDPTGGRSYTF. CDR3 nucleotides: TGCGCCAGCAGCCAAGATCCCACAGGGGGCAGGAGCTACACCTTC.

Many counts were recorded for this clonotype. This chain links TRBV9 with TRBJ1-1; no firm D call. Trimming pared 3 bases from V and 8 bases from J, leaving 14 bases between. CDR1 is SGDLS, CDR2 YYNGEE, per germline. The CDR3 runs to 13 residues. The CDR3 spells CASSAHPTIEAFF. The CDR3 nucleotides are TGTGCCAGCAGCGCCCACCCGACAATAGAAGCTTTCTTT.

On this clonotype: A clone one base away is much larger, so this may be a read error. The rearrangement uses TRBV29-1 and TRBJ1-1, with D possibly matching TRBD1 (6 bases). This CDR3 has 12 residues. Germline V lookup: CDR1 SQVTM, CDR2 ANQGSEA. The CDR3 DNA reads TGCAGCGTAGACACCAGGGGTACTGCAGCTTTCTTT. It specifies CSVDTRGTAAFF.

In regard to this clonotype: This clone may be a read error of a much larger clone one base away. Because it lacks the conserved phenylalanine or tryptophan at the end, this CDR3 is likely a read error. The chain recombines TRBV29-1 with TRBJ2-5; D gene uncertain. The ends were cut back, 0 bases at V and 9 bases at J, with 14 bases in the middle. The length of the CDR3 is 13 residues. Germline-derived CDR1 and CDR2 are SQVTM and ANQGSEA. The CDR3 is CSVEDLNPRPQYL. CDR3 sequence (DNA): TGCAGCGTTGAAGACCTAAACCCCAGGCCCCAGTACCTC.

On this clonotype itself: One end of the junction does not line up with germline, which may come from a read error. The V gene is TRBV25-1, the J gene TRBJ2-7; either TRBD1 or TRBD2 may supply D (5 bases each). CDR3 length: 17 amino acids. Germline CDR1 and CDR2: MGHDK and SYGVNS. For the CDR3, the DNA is TGTGCCAGCAGTGAATTTTCGTCGAGGGGCAGCTCCTACGAGCGGTACTTC. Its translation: CASSEFSSRGSSYERYF.

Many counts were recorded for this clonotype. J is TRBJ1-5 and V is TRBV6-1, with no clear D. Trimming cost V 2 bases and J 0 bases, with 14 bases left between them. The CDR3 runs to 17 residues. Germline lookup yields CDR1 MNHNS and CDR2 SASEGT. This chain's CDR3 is CASSEIPPGYSNQPQHF. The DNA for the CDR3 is TGTGCCAGCAGTGAAATTCCCCCGGGTTATAGCAATCAGCCCCAGCATTTT.